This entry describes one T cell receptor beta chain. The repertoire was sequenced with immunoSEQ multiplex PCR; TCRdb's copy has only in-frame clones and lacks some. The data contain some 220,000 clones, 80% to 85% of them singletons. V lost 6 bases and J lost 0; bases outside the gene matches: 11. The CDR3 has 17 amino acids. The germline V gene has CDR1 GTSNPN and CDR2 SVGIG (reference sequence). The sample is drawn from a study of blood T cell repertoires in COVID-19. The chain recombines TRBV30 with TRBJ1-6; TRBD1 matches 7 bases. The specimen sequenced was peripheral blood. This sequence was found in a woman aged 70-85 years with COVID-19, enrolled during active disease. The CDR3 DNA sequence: TGTGCCTGCTCGAAACAGGGGAAAAGCTCCTATAATTCACCCCTCCACTTT. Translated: CACSKQGKSSYNSPLHF.